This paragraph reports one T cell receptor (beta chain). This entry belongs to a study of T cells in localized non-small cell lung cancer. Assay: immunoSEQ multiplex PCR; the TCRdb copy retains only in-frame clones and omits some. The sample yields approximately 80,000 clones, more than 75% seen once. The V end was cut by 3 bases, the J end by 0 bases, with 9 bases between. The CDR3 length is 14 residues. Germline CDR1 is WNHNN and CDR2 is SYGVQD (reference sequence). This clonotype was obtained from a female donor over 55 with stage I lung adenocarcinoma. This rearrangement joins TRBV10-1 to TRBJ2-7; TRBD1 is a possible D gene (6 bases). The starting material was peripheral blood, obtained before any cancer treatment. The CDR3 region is CASSDRDTSYEQYF. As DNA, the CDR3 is TGCGCCAGCAGTGATAGGGACACCTCCTACGAGCAGTACTTC.